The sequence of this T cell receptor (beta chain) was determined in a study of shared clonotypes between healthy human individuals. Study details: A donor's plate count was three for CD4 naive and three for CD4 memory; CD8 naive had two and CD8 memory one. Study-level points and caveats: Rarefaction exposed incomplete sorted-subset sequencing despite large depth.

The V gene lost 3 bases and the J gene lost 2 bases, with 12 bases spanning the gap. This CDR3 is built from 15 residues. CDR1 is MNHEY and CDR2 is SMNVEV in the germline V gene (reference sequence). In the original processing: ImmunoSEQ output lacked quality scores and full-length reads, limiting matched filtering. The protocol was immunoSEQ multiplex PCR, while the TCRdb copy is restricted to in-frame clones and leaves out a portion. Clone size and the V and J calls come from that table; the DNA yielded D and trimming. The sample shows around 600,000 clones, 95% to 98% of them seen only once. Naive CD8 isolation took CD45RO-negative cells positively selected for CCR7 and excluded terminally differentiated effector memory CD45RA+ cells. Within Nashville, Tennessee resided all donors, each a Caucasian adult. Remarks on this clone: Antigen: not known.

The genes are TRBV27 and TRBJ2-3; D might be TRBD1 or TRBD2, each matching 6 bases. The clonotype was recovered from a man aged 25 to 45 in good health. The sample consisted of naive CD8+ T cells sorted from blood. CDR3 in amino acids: CASSFAGQNTDTQYF. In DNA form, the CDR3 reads TGTGCCAGCAGTTTTGCGGGACAAAACACAGATACGCAGTATTTT.